Below are 26 T cell receptor beta chains sequenced from a single sample in a study of spatial heterogeneity in lung cancer. TCRdb processed the 5' RACE reads anew with MiXCR; each CDR3 protein has one entry. The sample holds almost 75,000 distinct CDR3 sequences, 13% seen once. Stated time point: sample taken at primary tumor resection. Unsorted whole RNA samples from tumor, nontumor lung or frozen PBMC were sequenced. Sequenced material: PBMCs, taken at surgery. The receptors were gathered from a male donor with early-stage non-small cell lung cancer.

Many counts were recorded for this clonotype. V gene TRBV10-3 combines with J gene TRBJ1-5; D is ambiguous. The ends were cut back, 2 bases at V and 7 bases at J, with 9 bases in the middle. Germline V gives CDR1 ENHRY, CDR2 SYGVKD. The CDR3 loop spans 13 amino acids. The CDR3 sequence is CAISEGIEQPQHF. In DNA form, the CDR3 reads TGTGCCATCAGTGAGGGTATAGAACAGCCCCAGCATTTT.

J is TRBJ2-3 and V is TRBV20-1; 14 bases map to TRBD2. Per the germline V gene, CDR1 is DFQATT and CDR2 is SNEGSKA (reference sequence). The CDR3 totals 18 residues. V lost 0 bases and J lost 14; bases outside the gene matches: 19. The CDR3, as DNA: TGCAGTGCTAGAGATCAGAGGGTTGCCGGGACTAGCGGGGGCTATGGGTATTTT. Translated: CSARDQRVAGTSGGYGYF.

V gene TRBV19 combines with J gene TRBJ2-3; 8 nucleotides match TRBD1. The V gene end was trimmed by 8 bases and the J gene end by 2 bases; junction bases not matched to a gene: 6. The germline gives CDR1 LNHDA, CDR2 SQIVND (reference sequence). The CDR3 extends over 14 amino acids. The CDR3 reads CASQDRGFTDTQYF. The CDR3 nucleotides read TGTGCCAGTCAAGACAGGGGTTTCACAGATACGCAGTATTTT. The full variable domain, completed using reference TRBV19 and TRBJ2-3, is DGGITQSPKYLFRKEGQNVTLSCEQNLNHDAMYWYRQDPGQGLRLIYYSQIVNDFQKGDIAEGYSVSREKKESFPLTVTSAQKNPTAFYLCASQDRGFTDTQYFGPGTRLTVL.

The V call is TRBV7-2, the J call TRBJ2-7; D uncertain. Between the trimmed V and J ends, which lost 5 bases and 7 bases, there was a span of 9 bases. The CDR3 runs 11 residues. In germline, CDR1 is SGHTA, CDR2 FQGNSA. The CDR3 region has the DNA TGTGCCAGCAGCCCGTATCAAGAGCAGTACTTC. This codes for CASSPYQEQYF.

The rearrangement joins TRBV9 to TRBJ2-3, with D possibly TRBD2 on 6 matching bases. The V and J ends lost 0 bases and 3 bases respectively, with 8 bases between them. Germline-derived CDR1 and CDR2 are SGDLS and YYNGEE. The CDR3 is made up of 14 amino acids. The CDR3 here is CASSVATRTDTQYF. As DNA, the CDR3 is TGTGCCAGCAGCGTAGCGACTAGAACAGATACGCAGTATTTT.

There are many counts of this clonotype. The chain is built from TRBV15 and TRBJ2-7, with 7 bases that match TRBD2. J was trimmed by 2 bases and V by 3 bases; bases with no gene match: 7. Germline loops: CDR1 LNHNV, CDR2 YYDKDF (reference sequence). The CDR3 totals 15 residues. The CDR3 protein is CATSRGGLVAYEQYF. As DNA, the CDR3 is TGTGCCACCAGCAGGGGCGGACTAGTTGCCTACGAGCAGTACTTC. Variable domain in full (rest from reference TRBV15 and TRBJ2-7): DAMVIQNPRYQVTQFGKPVTLSCSQTLNHNVMYWYQQKSSQAPKLLFHYYDKDFNNEADTPDNFQSRRPNTSFCFLDIRSPGLGDTAMYLCATSRGGLVAYEQYFGPGTRLTVT.

In this sample, this clonotype turned up many times. The chain recombines TRBV12-3 or TRBV12-4 with TRBJ1-1; 9 nucleotides match TRBD1. Trimming cost V 0 bases and J 2 bases; bases outside gene matches: 4. The length of the CDR3 is 16 residues. The CDR3 is CASSLAQGQGNTEAFF. Written as DNA, the CDR3 is TGTGCCAGCAGTTTAGCCCAGGGACAGGGAAACACTGAAGCTTTCTTT.

This clonotype was counted only a few times. The rearrangement uses TRBV6-1 and TRBJ2-3; the D gene is possibly TRBD1 (5 bases). Germline V gene data show CDR1 as MNHNS and CDR2 as SASEGT. The length of the CDR3 is 16 residues. V shed 1 base and J shed 8 bases, with 19 bases lying between them. In nucleotides, the CDR3 is TGTGCCAGCAGTGAAGTCCCTGGGGTAGGGGCAGGTACGCAGTATTTT. This sequence encodes CASSEVPGVGAGTQYF.

This chain uses TRBV5-6 with TRBJ2-7; D is unclear. Looked up from germline, CDR1 is SGHDT and CDR2 is YYEEEE. The length of the CDR3 is 16 residues. Trimming cost V 1 base and J 6 bases, with 20 bases left between them. The CDR3 sequence: CASSLLPGAYSAEQYF. CDR3 coding DNA: TGTGCCAGCAGCTTGTTGCCCGGCGCCTATTCAGCCGAGCAGTACTTC.

This clonotype has only a few counts. The gene calls are TRBV24-1 and TRBJ2-5, with D tentatively TRBD2 (5 bases). Per the germline V gene, CDR1 is KGHDR and CDR2 is SFDVKD. Deletions cut 5 bases from V and 4 bases from J, with 13 bases between. The CDR3 runs to 14 residues. For the CDR3, the DNA is TGTGCCACCAGTGCCGTCGGAGAGGGAGAGACCCAGTACTTC. It specifies CATSAVGEGETQYF.

At least ten counts were recorded for this clonotype. The CDR3 loop is CASSQGLGRNEQFF. The CDR3 bases are TGCGCCAGCAGCCAGGGGCTGGGCCGAAATGAGCAGTTCTTC. The genes are TRBV4-3 and TRBJ2-1; D perhaps matches TRBD1 (5 bases). This CDR3 contains 14 residues. Germline lookup yields CDR1 LGHNA and CDR2 YSLEER. V was pared by 3 bases and J by 7 bases, with 13 bases between.

There are a few counts of this clonotype. V is TRBV5-4 and J is TRBJ1-3, with D possibly TRBD1 on 5 matching bases. The V gene's germline CDR1 is SGHNT and CDR2 YYREEE (reference sequence). The V gene lost 4 bases and the J gene lost 2 bases, with 13 bases spanning the gap. CDR3 length: 15 amino acids. The chain's CDR3 is CASSLTGYTGNTIYF. CDR3 nucleotides: TGTGCCAGCAGCCTAACAGGTTACACTGGAAACACCATATATTTT.

The V gene is TRBV7-2, the J gene TRBJ2-2; TRBD2 agrees at 8 bases. Germline CDR1 SGHTA, CDR2 FQGNSA. V was clipped by 5 bases and J by 4 bases; unmatched bases: 6. The CDR3 extends over 15 amino acids. The CDR3 protein is CASSPTGTSTGELFF. The CDR3 nucleotides read TGTGCCAGCAGCCCGACCGGGACTAGCACCGGGGAGCTGTTTTTT.

The chain is built from TRBV27 and TRBJ2-7; TRBD1 aligns across 7 bases. CDR1 is MNHEY, CDR2 SMNVEV, per germline (reference sequence). V dropped 6 bases and J dropped 6; count of bases not matched to a gene: 8. This CDR3 region has 13 residues. DNA of the CDR3: TGTGCCAGCAGATTACAGGGGTTAGGCGAGCAGTACTTC. It codes for CASRLQGLGEQYF.

V is TRBV6-6 and J is TRBJ1-3; 12 bases fit TRBD1. The CDR3 is made up of 16 amino acids. J gave up 2 bases and V 5 bases, and 4 bases lay outside the gene matches. Germline V gene sequence: CDR1 MNHNY, CDR2 SVGAGI (reference sequence). The CDR3 DNA reads TGTGCCAGCAGTGCGGGACAGGGGGCGCCTGGAAACACCATATATTTT. Encoded protein: CASSAGQGAPGNTIYF.

This clonotype was seen more than once but under ten times. V gene TRBV7-8 combines with J gene TRBJ1-5, with no clear D. Trimming removed 5 bases from V and 4 bases from J, with 15 bases in between. Per germline, CDR1 SGHVS and CDR2 FQNEAQ. The CDR3 has 15 amino acids. The DNA for the CDR3 is TGTGCCAGCAGCGAAACGACACGAGGTAATCAGCCCCAGCATTTT. Its protein product is CASSETTRGNQPQHF.

This clonotype was observed at least ten times. The chain carries TRBV28 and TRBJ2-3; tentatively, D is TRBD1 (6 bases). The germline V gene has CDR1 MDHEN and CDR2 SYDVKM. The CDR3 totals 17 residues. V gave up 5 bases and J gave up 3 bases, with 21 bases separating them. CDR3 residues: CASSPITLQGTTDTQYF. Here the CDR3 DNA reads TGTGCCAGCAGTCCCATTACCCTACAGGGAACGACAGATACGCAGTATTTT.

This clonotype was recorded many times. The chain is built from TRBV5-1 and TRBJ2-3; no definite D call. The V end lost 0 bases, the J end lost 7 bases, and 6 bases lay between the germline ends. CDR3 size: 12 residues. Looked up from germline, CDR1 is SGHRS and CDR2 is YFSETQ. CDR3 in amino acids: CASSLEGNTQYF. In nucleotides, the CDR3 is TGCGCCAGCAGCTTGGAAGGGAATACGCAGTATTTT.

The chain recombines TRBV20-1 with TRBJ1-2, with TRBD1 identical over 7 bases. The germline gives CDR1 DFQATT, CDR2 SNEGSKA (reference sequence). V gave up 6 bases and J gave up 8 bases; unmatched junction bases: 9. The CDR3 has 12 amino acids. This chain's CDR3 is CSALRGGRGYTF. The CDR3 bases are TGCAGTGCACTTCGAGGGGGCAGGGGCTACACCTTC.

V is TRBV12-3 or TRBV12-4 and J is TRBJ2-2; D is ambiguous. This CDR3 has 11 amino acids. V lost 5 bases to trimming and J lost 9 bases, with 7 bases between them. DNA of the CDR3: TGTGCCAGCAGTAAATCTTGGGAGCTGTTTTTT. It encodes CASSKSWELFF.

This clonotype was picked up many times. CDR3 in amino acids: CASSMVWPSYEQYF. CDR3 coding DNA: TGTGCCAGTAGTATGGTATGGCCTTCCTACGAGCAGTACTTC. This sequence joins TRBV19 and TRBJ2-7; D not certain. The CDR3 is made up of 14 amino acids. Germline V gene sequence: CDR1 LNHDA, CDR2 SQIVND (reference sequence). V gave up 3 bases and J gave up 1 base, with 10 bases separating them.

This clonotype was recorded many times. The chain combines TRBV19 with TRBJ2-5, with TRBD1 matching 8 bases. V lost 8 bases and J lost 1; bases outside the gene matches: 9. The CDR3 has 15 amino acids. Germline CDR1 and CDR2: LNHDA and SQIVND (reference sequence). CDR3 loop: CASSKDRDTQETQYF. The CDR3 nucleotides are TGTGCCAGTTCCAAGGACAGGGATACCCAAGAGACCCAGTACTTC.

This clonotype was seen only a few times. This rearrangement joins TRBV6-5 to TRBJ2-7; 9 bases match TRBD2. This CDR3 is 16 amino acids long. V shed 5 bases and J 4 bases; nucleotides not matched to a gene: 12. Germline CDR1 MNHEY, CDR2 SVGAGI. The CDR3 spells CASSPLYSGRRYEQYF. Here the CDR3 DNA reads TGTGCCAGCAGTCCCCTCTACAGCGGGAGGAGATACGAGCAGTACTTC.

This clonotype was recorded many times. The chain combines TRBV5-6 with TRBJ2-7, with D maybe TRBD1 (6 bases). V lost 1 base and J lost 2, with 10 bases in between. Germline loops: CDR1 SGHDT, CDR2 YYEEEE. The CDR3 totals 14 residues. CDR3 in amino acids: CASSLPGQTYEQYF. Written as DNA, the CDR3 is TGTGCCAGCAGCTTGCCGGGACAAACCTACGAGCAGTACTTC.

The chain couples TRBV29-1 to TRBJ2-5; D uncertain. This CDR3 region has 14 residues. Germline loops: CDR1 SQVTM, CDR2 ANQGSEA. With 7 bases removed from V and 4 bases from J, the gap between germline ends came to 19 bases. The DNA of the CDR3 is TGCAGCGCTCACGATGTGGGGATGAGAGAGACCCAGTACTTC. It is translated as CSAHDVGMRETQYF. Together with reference TRBV29-1 and TRBJ2-5, the CDR3 gives the full variable domain: SAVISQKPSRDICQRGTSLTIQCQVDSQVTMMFWYRQQPGQSLTLIATANQGSEATYESGFVIDKFPISRPNLTFSTLTVSNMSPEDSSIYLCSAHDVGMRETQYFGPGTRLLVL.

For the CDR3, the DNA is TGTGCCAGCAGTTTTTCGACAGGCGGATGGCAGTTCTTC. Encoded protein: CASSFSTGGWQFF. The rearrangement links TRBV12-3 or TRBV12-4 to TRBJ2-1; D may be TRBD1 (6 bases). The CDR3 has 13 amino acids. The V gene lost 3 bases and the J gene lost 12 bases, with 15 bases spanning the gap.